This T cell receptor beta chain was recovered during a study of blood T cell repertoires in COVID-19. Study overall: Sources were T cells, B-cell-depleted T cells, or PBMCs; the material itself was cDNA or gDNA.

In this sample, this clone turned up once. TCRdb's copy holds only in-frame clones and misses some; the assay was immunoSEQ multiplex PCR. This sample has around 260,000 clones, with approximately 93% found just once. The CDR3 has 16 residues. V shed 5 bases and J 0 bases; nucleotides not matched to a gene: 6. Germline CDR1 SGHTA, CDR2 FQGNSA. Sequencing was carried out using peripheral blood. The J gene is TRBJ2-3, the V gene TRBV7-2; 9 nucleotides match TRBD2. This TCR came from a woman aged 25 to 45 with COVID-19, enrolled during active disease. The CDR3 region is CASSPDAGGSTDTQYF. In DNA, the CDR3 is TGTGCCAGCAGCCCAGACGCGGGAGGGAGCACAGATACGCAGTATTTT.